The T cell receptor (beta chain) under discussion was sequenced for a study of molecular identifiers for immune sequencing clone quantification. Study-level findings and limits: Over 97% of effector molecules, yet under 1% of naive-cell molecules, were held by clones above 20 RNA copies.

TCRdb called the PCR reads again in MiXCR, with one record for every CDR3 protein. This table has over 550,000 distinct CDR3 sequences, approximately 24% appearing once. With 4 bases removed from V and 0 bases from J, the gap between germline ends came to 7 bases. Germline CDR1 is MNHNY and CDR2 is SVGAGI (reference sequence). The CDR3 runs 14 residues. Regarding this clonotype: Its target is unknown.

Material: naive CD8+ T cells from blood, with Jurkat cell RNA spiked in. The sample's subset: FACS-sorted CD8+CD4-CCR7+CD45RA+ naive T cells. The chain couples TRBV6-6 to TRBJ1-5; TRBD1 is a possible D gene (5 bases). This clonotype originated in a human donor in good health. Some libraries in this study had Jurkat cell RNA spiked in. This CDR3 is CASSWDPSNQPQHF. Here the CDR3 DNA reads TGTGCCAGCAGTTGGGACCCTAGCAATCAGCCCCAGCATTTT.